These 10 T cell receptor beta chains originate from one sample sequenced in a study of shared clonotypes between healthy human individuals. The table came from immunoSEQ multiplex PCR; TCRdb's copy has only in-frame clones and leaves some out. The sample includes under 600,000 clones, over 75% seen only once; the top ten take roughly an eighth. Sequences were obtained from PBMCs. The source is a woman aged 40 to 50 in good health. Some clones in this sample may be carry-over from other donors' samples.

The CDR3 DNA follows: TGTGCCAGCAGTTTTAAGGCCGGTGAGACCCAGTACTTC. Protein product: CASSFKAGETQYF. The genes are TRBV27 and TRBJ2-5; no clear D. This CDR3 contains 13 residues. The germline CDR1 and CDR2 sequences are MNHEY and SMNVEV (reference sequence). V lost 3 bases to trimming and J lost 5 bases, with 10 bases between them.

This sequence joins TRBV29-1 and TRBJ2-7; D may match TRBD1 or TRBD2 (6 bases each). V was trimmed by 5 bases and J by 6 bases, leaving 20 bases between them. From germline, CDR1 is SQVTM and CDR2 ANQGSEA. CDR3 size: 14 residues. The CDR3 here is CSVSTGGEYREQYF. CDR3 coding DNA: TGCAGCGTTTCGACAGGCGGGGAATATCGCGAGCAGTACTTC.

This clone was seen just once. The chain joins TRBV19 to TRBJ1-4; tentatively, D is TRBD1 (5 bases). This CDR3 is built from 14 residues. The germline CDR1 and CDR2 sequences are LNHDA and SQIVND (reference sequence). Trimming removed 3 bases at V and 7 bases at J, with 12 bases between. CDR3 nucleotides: TGTGCCAGTAGTATTGGGCAGGGTTTTGAAAAACTGTTTTTT. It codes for CASSIGQGFEKLFF.

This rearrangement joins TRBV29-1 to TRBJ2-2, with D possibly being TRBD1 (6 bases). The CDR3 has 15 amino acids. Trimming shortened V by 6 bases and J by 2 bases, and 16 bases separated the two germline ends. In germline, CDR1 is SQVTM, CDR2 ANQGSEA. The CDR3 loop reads CSVTSTRGNTGELFF. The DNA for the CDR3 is TGCAGCGTCACCTCCACCAGGGGAAACACCGGGGAGCTGTTTTTT.

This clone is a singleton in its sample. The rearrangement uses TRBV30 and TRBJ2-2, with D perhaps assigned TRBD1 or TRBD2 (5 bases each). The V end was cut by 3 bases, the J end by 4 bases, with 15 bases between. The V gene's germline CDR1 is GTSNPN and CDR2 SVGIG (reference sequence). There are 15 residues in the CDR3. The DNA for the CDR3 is TGTGCCTGGAGCGAGGGGTTAGTTGGCACCGGGGAGCTGTTTTTT. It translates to CAWSEGLVGTGELFF. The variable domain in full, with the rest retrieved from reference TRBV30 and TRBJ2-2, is SQTIHQWPATLVQPVGSPLSLECTVEGTSNPNLYWYRQAAGRGLQLLFYSVGIGQISSEVPQNLSASRPQDRQFILSSKKLLLSDSGFYLCAWSEGLVGTGELFFGEGSRLTVL.

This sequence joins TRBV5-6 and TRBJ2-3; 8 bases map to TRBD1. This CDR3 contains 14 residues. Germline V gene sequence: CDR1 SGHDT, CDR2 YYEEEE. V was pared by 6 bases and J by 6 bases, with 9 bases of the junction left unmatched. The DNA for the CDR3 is TGTGCCAGCATCCCGGGACAGGCGTCCGATACGCAGTATTTT. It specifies CASIPGQASDTQYF.

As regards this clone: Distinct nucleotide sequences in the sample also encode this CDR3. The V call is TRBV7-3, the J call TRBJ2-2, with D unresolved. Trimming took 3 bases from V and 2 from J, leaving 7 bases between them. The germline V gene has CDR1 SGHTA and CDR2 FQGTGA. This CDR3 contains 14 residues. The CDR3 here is CASSFGPNTGELFF. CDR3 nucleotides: TGTGCCAGCAGCTTCGGACCTAACACCGGGGAGCTGTTTTTT.

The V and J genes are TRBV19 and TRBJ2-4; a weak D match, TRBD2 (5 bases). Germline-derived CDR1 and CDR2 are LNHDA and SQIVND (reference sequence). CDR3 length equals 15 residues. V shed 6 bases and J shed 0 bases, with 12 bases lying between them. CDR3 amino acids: CASRGAELAKNIQYF. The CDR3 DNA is TGTGCCAGTAGGGGAGCCGAGCTAGCCAAAAACATTCAGTACTTC.

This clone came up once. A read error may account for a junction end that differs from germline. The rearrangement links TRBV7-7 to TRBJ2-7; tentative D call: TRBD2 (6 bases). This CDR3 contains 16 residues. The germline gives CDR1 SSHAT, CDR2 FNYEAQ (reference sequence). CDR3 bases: TGTGCTAGCAGCTTATGGGCCCCCGGGGGATCCTACGAGCAGTACTTC. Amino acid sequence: CASSLWAPGGSYEQYF.

CDR3 region: CASSESGQGATDTQYF. The CDR3 region has the DNA TGTGCCAGCAGTGAATCGGGACAGGGAGCCACAGATACGCAGTATTTT. This chain connects TRBV6-1 to TRBJ2-3, with 9 bases fitting TRBD1. The CDR3 is 16 residues long. Germline-derived CDR1 and CDR2 are MNHNS and SASEGT. The J segment lost 2 bases and the V segment lost 2 bases, leaving 5 bases of the junction unmatched.